The 30 T cell receptor beta chains given below trace back to one sample, sequenced in a study of blood T cell repertoires in COVID-19. TCRdb's table, derived via immunoSEQ multiplex PCR, lists solely in-frame clones and lacks some. The repertoire includes roughly 220,000 clones, less than 90% of them detected once, and 6.8% sits in the top ten. Sequencing input: PBMCs or T cells enriched from blood (not recorded which). The receptors derive from a woman aged 40 to 50 who had recovered from COVID-19.

This chain links TRBV28 with TRBJ2-7, with 12 bases that match TRBD1. Germline values: CDR1 MDHEN, CDR2 SYDVKM. The V and J ends lost 10 bases and 4 bases, in that order; junction bases with no gene match: 17. The CDR3 is 17 amino acids. CDR3 nucleotides: TGTGCCACCAACCCAAACCCCGGGACAGGGGGCAGGTACGAGCAGTACGTC. This encodes CATNPNPGTGGRYEQYV.

The rearrangement uses TRBV29-1 and TRBJ2-3, with 8 bases that match TRBD1. Germline assignment: CDR1 SQVTM and CDR2 ANQGSEA. The CDR3 contains 12 residues. CDR3 coding DNA: TGCGTCGGGGGACAGGGCACAGATACGCAGTATTTT. This gives the protein CVGGQGTDTQYF.

Only one count was recorded for this clone. V and J are TRBV15 and TRBJ1-2; no reliable D call. The CDR3 is 16 residues long. The germline gives CDR1 LNHNV, CDR2 YYDKDF (reference sequence). The V and J ends lost 0 bases and 0 bases respectively, with 11 bases between them. CDR3: CATSRDRTRTNYGYTF. DNA for the CDR3: TGTGCCACCAGCAGAGATCGCACAAGAACTAACTATGGCTACACCTTC.

A few counts support this clone. The chain uses TRBV3-1 (or the pseudogene TRBV3-2) and TRBJ2-2, with D uncertain. This CDR3 spans 13 amino acids. Germline V gene sequence: CDR1 LGHDT, CDR2 YNNKEL (reference sequence). The ends were cut back, 3 bases at V and 6 bases at J, with 8 bases in the middle. The CDR3 DNA follows: TGTGCCAGCAGCCACCGCTACTCCGGGGAGCTGTTTTTT. It codes for CASSHRYSGELFF.

The CDR3 region has the DNA TGTGCCAGCAGCCAAGATTCCCTGAACACCATATATTTT. Its protein product is CASSQDSLNTIYF. The V call is TRBV3-1 (or the pseudogene TRBV3-2), the J call TRBJ1-3; D is uncertain. Germline lookup yields CDR1 LGHDT and CDR2 YNNKEL (reference sequence). The CDR3 runs 13 residues. V lost 0 bases and J lost 7, with 7 bases in between.

The chain carries TRBV20-1 and TRBJ1-1, with D possibly TRBD1 on 6 matching bases. From germline, CDR1 is DFQATT and CDR2 SNEGSKA (reference sequence). The V and J ends lost 7 bases and 6 bases respectively, with 12 bases between them. The CDR3 sequence is 11 residues long. The CDR3 DNA follows: TGCAGTGTTAGGGGGGGGCCTGAAGCTTTCTTT. Encoded protein: CSVRGGPEAFF.

This chain connects TRBV28 to TRBJ1-2; no clear D. The V end was cut by 3 bases, the J end by 1 base, with 9 bases between. CDR1 and CDR2 (germline): MDHEN, SYDVKM. This CDR3 is 14 amino acids long. The CDR3 DNA reads as TGTGCCAGCAGTTTGGTACAGAATAACTATGGCTACACCTTC. This codes for CASSLVQNNYGYTF.

The chain has TRBV5-1 and TRBJ1-1; D ambiguous. Germline lookup yields CDR1 SGHRS and CDR2 YFSETQ. The CDR3 contains 14 residues. V was pared by 4 bases and J by 3 bases, with 13 bases between. CDR3 DNA sequence: TGCGCCAGCAGCGACGGCCTCCAGGACACTGAAGCTTTCTTT. The encoded protein is CASSDGLQDTEAFF. Complete variable domain (other parts from reference TRBV5-1 and TRBJ1-1): KAGVTQTPRYLIKTRGQQVTLSCSPISGHRSVSWYQQTPGQGLQFLFEYFSETQRNKGNFPGRFSGRQFSNSRSEMNVSTLELGDSALYLCASSDGLQDTEAFFGQGTRLTVV.

The rearrangement joins TRBV6-1 to TRBJ2-1; TRBD2 matches at 10 bases. Germline CDR1 MNHNS, CDR2 SASEGT. This CDR3 contains 15 residues. Germline trimming cut 6 bases from V and 12 bases from J; bases unmatched to any gene: 14. The CDR3 coding sequence is TGTGCCAGCAGCGGGACTAGCGCCGCGGACGGAAGGCAGTTCTTC. This gives the protein CASSGTSAADGRQFF.

The J gene is TRBJ1-2, the V gene TRBV5-1, with unresolved D. Trimming shortened V by 0 bases and J by 4 bases, and 16 bases separated the two germline ends. Germline loops: CDR1 SGHRS, CDR2 YFSETQ. The CDR3 totals 16 residues. The CDR3 here is CASSLAAGQHVYGYTF. CDR3 sequence (DNA): TGCGCCAGCAGCTTGGCGGCTGGGCAGCACGTCTATGGCTACACCTTC.

The chain links TRBV7-2 to TRBJ2-3, with D possibly matching TRBD2 (6 bases). Trimming took 4 bases from V and 5 from J, leaving 13 bases between them. Per germline, CDR1 SGHTA and CDR2 FQGNSA. CDR3 size: 14 residues. In nucleotides, the CDR3 is TGTGCCAGCAGCTGGACCGAAGCGGGAGATACGCAGTATTTT. Encoded protein: CASSWTEAGDTQYF.

CDR3 sequence: CASSQGASRQFF. The CDR3 region has the DNA TGTGCCAGCAGTCAAGGGGCAAGCAGGCAGTTCTTC. The chain couples TRBV12-3 or TRBV12-4 to TRBJ2-1; D may be TRBD1 (5 bases). This CDR3 is built from 12 residues. Trimming pared 5 bases from V and 12 bases from J, leaving 14 bases between.

The chain's CDR3 is CASSLFTSGRYEQFF. DNA for the CDR3: TGTGCCAGCAGCTTATTTACTAGCGGGAGGTATGAGCAGTTCTTC. The chain couples TRBV11-2 to TRBJ2-1, with 12 positions matching TRBD2. The CDR3 sequence is 15 residues long. V was pared by 2 bases and J by 8 bases, with 4 bases of the junction left unmatched. Germline values: CDR1 SGHAT, CDR2 FQNNGV.

The chain links TRBV14 to TRBJ2-5, with a weak D call TRBD2 (5 bases). V lost 4 bases and J 5 bases, leaving 14 bases between the germline ends. The CDR3 extends over 14 amino acids. CDR1 is SGHDN and CDR2 is FVKESK in the germline V gene. In nucleotides, the CDR3 is TGTGCCAGCAGCCCAACGATCCCGGGGGAGACCCAGTACTTC. Encoded protein: CASSPTIPGETQYF.

This rearrangement joins TRBV7-2 to TRBJ1-3; D is unresolved. The germline V gene encodes CDR1 SGHTA and CDR2 FQGNSA. V was clipped by 5 bases and J by 8 bases, with 16 bases between them. The CDR3 runs 14 residues. The CDR3 bases are TGTGCCAGCAGCCCTCGAGGATTGGCGGACACCATATATTTT. This encodes CASSPRGLADTIYF.

The rearrangement joins TRBV2 to TRBJ2-7, with D possibly TRBD1 on 7 matching bases. Germline-derived CDR1 and CDR2 are SNHLY and FYNNEI. CDR3 length: 14 residues. Between the trimmed V and J ends, which lost 9 bases and 4 bases, there was a span of 19 bases. DNA for the CDR3: TGTGCCAGTTGGGGACTCAGGGGGTCGTACGAGCAGTACTTC. As protein: CASWGLRGSYEQYF.

The rearrangement uses TRBV10-1 and TRBJ2-7; no firm D call. V shed 0 bases and J shed 5 bases, with 14 bases lying between them. Germline V lookup: CDR1 WNHNN, CDR2 SYGVQD (reference sequence). The length of the CDR3 is 15 residues. CDR3 coding DNA: TGCGCCAGCAGTGAGTCGACTCTTAAGGTCAACGAGCAGTACTTC. Its translation: CASSESTLKVNEQYF.

This clone was detected only once. The chain joins TRBV30 to TRBJ2-7; the D is unclear. CDR3 length: 12 residues. Germline V CDR1 and CDR2: GTSNPN, SVGIG (reference sequence). V shed 0 bases and J shed 2 bases, with 5 bases lying between them. The CDR3 nucleotides read TGTGCCTGGAGTGTACAACCCTACGAGCAGTACTTC. It encodes CAWSVQPYEQYF.

This sequence joins TRBV18 and TRBJ2-1; 13 bases map to TRBD2. In germline, CDR1 is KGHSH, CDR2 LQKENI. This CDR3 has 19 amino acids. Trimming removed 6 bases from V and 7 bases from J; junction bases left unmatched: 18. CDR3 DNA sequence: TGTGCCAGCTCCCTTTTGGAAAAAATACTAGCGGGAGGGCCTAATGAGCAGTTCTTC. It codes for CASSLLEKILAGGPNEQFF.

The genes are TRBV14 and TRBJ2-7, with 8 bases identical to TRBD1. CDR1 and CDR2 from the germline V gene are SGHDN and FVKESK. V was clipped by 4 bases and J by 5 bases; unmatched bases: 7. The CDR3 runs to 14 residues. CDR3 coding DNA: TGTGCCAGCAGCCTGGGGCACAGGGGGAACGAGCAGTACTTC. Protein sequence: CASSLGHRGNEQYF.

This chain connects TRBV7-2 to TRBJ1-3, with 8 positions matching TRBD1. Germline trimming cut 4 bases from V and 4 bases from J; bases unmatched to any gene: 0. The CDR3 is 13 residues long. Germline CDR1 reads SGHTA; CDR2 reads FQGNSA. The CDR3 here is CASSWDRGNTIYF. CDR3 bases: TGTGCCAGCAGCTGGGACAGGGGAAACACCATATATTTT.

This clone has just one count. CDR3 sequence reads: CASSQDAFTSPDTQYF. The CDR3 nucleotides read TGCGCCAGCAGCCAAGATGCCTTCACAAGTCCCGATACGCAGTATTTT. The V gene is TRBV4-3, the J gene TRBJ2-3; unclear D gene. Germline loops: CDR1 LGHNA, CDR2 YSLEER. This CDR3 has 16 residues. V lost 0 bases and J 6 bases, leaving 16 bases between the germline ends.

The V and J genes are TRBV6-4 and TRBJ2-1, with 10 bases lining up with TRBD2. The trim removed 6 bases at V and 3 bases at J, leaving 5 bases unmatched. The germline V gene has CDR1 MRHNA and CDR2 SNTAGT. This CDR3 comprises 15 residues. The CDR3 loop reads CASSPGTSDYNEQFF. CDR3 DNA sequence: TGTGCCAGCAGCCCCGGGACTAGCGACTACAATGAGCAGTTCTTC.

This sequence joins TRBV7-2 and TRBJ2-3, with D tentatively TRBD2 (5 bases). Germline V gene data show CDR1 as SGHTA and CDR2 as FQGNSA. The V gene lost 1 base and the J gene lost 3 bases, with 8 bases spanning the gap. There are 14 residues in the CDR3. The CDR3 nucleotides are TGTGCCAGCAGCTTAGTCCGGGAAACAGATACGCAGTATTTT. As protein: CASSLVRETDTQYF.

The rearrangement links TRBV2 to TRBJ1-1; D is perhaps TRBD1 (5 bases). CDR3 length: 14 residues. V lost 5 bases, J lost 4 bases, and 14 bases lay in between. CDR1 is SNHLY and CDR2 is FYNNEI in the germline V gene. CDR3 coding DNA: TGTGCCAGCAGTCAAGAGGGGCCTTCCACTGAAGCTTTCTTT. Protein: CASSQEGPSTEAFF.

The rearrangement links TRBV28 to TRBJ2-5; 9 bases agree with TRBD1. The CDR3 loop spans 14 amino acids. Germline values: CDR1 MDHEN, CDR2 SYDVKM. The ends lost 6 bases at V and 5 bases at J; junction bases unmatched: 7. The CDR3 nucleotides read TGTGCCAGCAGGCCACAGGGGGCAGGGGAGACCCAGTACTTC. Translating gives CASRPQGAGETQYF.

This chain links TRBV5-6 with TRBJ1-1; D not certain. In germline, CDR1 is SGHDT, CDR2 YYEEEE. This CDR3 region has 12 residues. The V end lost 1 base, the J end lost 7 bases, and 8 bases lay between the germline ends. CDR3 sequence: CASSLPRGEAFF. DNA for the CDR3: TGTGCCAGCAGCTTGCCTCGGGGTGAAGCTTTCTTT.

This sequence joins TRBV3-1 (or the pseudogene TRBV3-2) and TRBJ2-2, with D possibly being TRBD1 (6 bases). Germline V gene data show CDR1 as LGHDT and CDR2 as YNNKEL (reference sequence). Trimming pared 1 base from V and 1 base from J, leaving 10 bases between. CDR3 length: 16 amino acids. The CDR3 reads CASSQGGRMNTGELFF. The CDR3 DNA reads TGTGCCAGCAGCCAAGGGGGGCGGATGAACACCGGGGAGCTGTTTTTT.

The V call is TRBV5-6, the J call TRBJ2-5; TRBD1 matches 9 bases. J gave up 2 bases and V 0 bases, and 8 bases lay outside the gene matches. The CDR3 runs 17 residues. CDR1 and CDR2 from the germline V gene are SGHDT and YYEEEE. The DNA of the CDR3 is TGTGCCAGCAGCTTGGGGCGGGGACAGGGAGAACAAGAGACCCAGTACTTC. It encodes CASSLGRGQGEQETQYF.

There are a few counts of this clone. V is TRBV24-1 and J is TRBJ2-7; TRBD2 matches at 8 bases. The germline gives CDR1 KGHDR, CDR2 SFDVKD. The CDR3 runs to 14 residues. Losses at the gene ends were 6 bases for V and 2 bases for J; bases not matched to a gene: 5. The CDR3 bases are TGTGCCACCAGTCGAGGTAGCGGGACCTACGAGCAGTACTTC. Its protein is CATSRGSGTYEQYF.